The clone carrying this T cell receptor (beta chain) was detected only a few times. Its specificity is unknown. Researchers ran the PCR with 60 Vbeta and 13 Jbeta primers. The data were produced by immunoSEQ multiplex PCR, yet TCRdb's version contains in-frame clones alone and is incomplete. The data contain 76,000 or so clones, 78% of them singletons. The data are from a study of cytomegalovirus exposure and HLA in healthy donors. Study context: As released early, the data held 75 million to 90 million unique TCRs from HLA-typed donors.

Germline V gene data show CDR1 as MNHNS and CDR2 as SASEGT. This CDR3 is built from 11 residues. Between the trimmed V and J ends, which lost 8 bases and 5 bases, there was a span of 9 bases. General study findings and limits: Researchers reported in a later analysis that a missense DCLRE1C variant was tied to TCR beta V- and J-gene trimming. Exclusion applied to some V segments, including TRBV6-2 and TRBV6-3, as they were indistinguishable. Other equally common chains were less clonally expanded than HLA-associated TCR beta chains, a later analysis showed.

This receptor was obtained from a woman between 40 and 55 years old in good health and CMV-seropositive. Sequencing was done on a sample of PBMCs. The V gene is TRBV6-1, the J gene TRBJ1-2, with a possible D match to TRBD1 (6 bases). The CDR3 DNA reads TGTGCCAGCGTGGGGGCATATGGCTACACCTTC. This gives the protein CASVGAYGYTF.